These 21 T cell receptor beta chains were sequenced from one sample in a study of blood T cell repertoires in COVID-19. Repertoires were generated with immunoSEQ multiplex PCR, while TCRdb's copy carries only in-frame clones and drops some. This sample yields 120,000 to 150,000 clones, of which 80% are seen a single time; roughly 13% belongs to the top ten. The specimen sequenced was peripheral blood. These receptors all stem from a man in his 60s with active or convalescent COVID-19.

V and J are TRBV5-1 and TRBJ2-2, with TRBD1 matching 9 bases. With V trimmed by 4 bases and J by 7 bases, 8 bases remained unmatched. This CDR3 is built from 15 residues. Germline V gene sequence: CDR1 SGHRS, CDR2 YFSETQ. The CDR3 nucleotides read TGCGCCAGCAGCACAAACAGGGGGCTCGGCGGGGAGCTGTTTTTT. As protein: CASSTNRGLGGELFF.

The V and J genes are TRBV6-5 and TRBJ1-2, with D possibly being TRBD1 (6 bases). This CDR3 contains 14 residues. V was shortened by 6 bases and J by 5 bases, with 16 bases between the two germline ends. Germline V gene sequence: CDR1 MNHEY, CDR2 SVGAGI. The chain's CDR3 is CASSPGQRGYGYTF. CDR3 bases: TGTGCCAGCAGCCCCGGACAGAGAGGGTATGGCTACACCTTC.

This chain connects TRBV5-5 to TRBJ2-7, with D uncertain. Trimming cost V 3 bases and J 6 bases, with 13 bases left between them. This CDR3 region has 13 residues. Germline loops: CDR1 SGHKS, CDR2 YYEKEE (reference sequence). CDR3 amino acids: CASSSLTASEQYF. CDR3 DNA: TGTGCCAGCAGCTCCTTGACTGCTAGCGAGCAGTACTTC.

The CDR3: CASSHWVAGAIEQFF. Here the CDR3 DNA reads TGTGCCAGCAGCCATTGGGTAGCGGGAGCCATTGAGCAGTTCTTC. The chain has TRBV14 and TRBJ2-1; 9 nucleotides line up with TRBD2. CDR1 is SGHDN and CDR2 is FVKESK in the germline V gene. Trimming cost V 3 bases and J 9 bases; bases outside gene matches: 9. This CDR3 spans 15 amino acids.

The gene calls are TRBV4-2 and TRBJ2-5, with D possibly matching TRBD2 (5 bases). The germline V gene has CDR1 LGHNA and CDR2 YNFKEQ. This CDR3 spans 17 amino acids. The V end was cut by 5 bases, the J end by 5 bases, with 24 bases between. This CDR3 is CASSSSTTRGLPETQYF. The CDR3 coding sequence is TGTGCCAGCAGCTCCTCCACAACACGAGGGCTCCCGGAGACCCAGTACTTC.

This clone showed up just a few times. This chain's CDR3 is CASIGPARTFRAFF. CDR3 DNA: TGTGCCAGCATTGGCCCCGCGAGGACTTTCAGGGCTTTCTTT. The rearrangement uses TRBV28 and TRBJ1-1; no clear D gene. From germline, CDR1 is MDHEN and CDR2 SYDVKM. V was shortened by 7 bases and J by 11 bases, with 23 bases between the two germline ends. The CDR3 has 14 amino acids.

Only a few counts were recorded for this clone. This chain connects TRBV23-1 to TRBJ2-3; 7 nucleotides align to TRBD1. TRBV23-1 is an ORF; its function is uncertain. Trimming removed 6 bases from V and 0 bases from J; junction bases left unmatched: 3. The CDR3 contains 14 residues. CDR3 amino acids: CASRDRESTDTQYF. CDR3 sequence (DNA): TGCGCCAGCAGAGACAGGGAGAGCACAGATACGCAGTATTTT.

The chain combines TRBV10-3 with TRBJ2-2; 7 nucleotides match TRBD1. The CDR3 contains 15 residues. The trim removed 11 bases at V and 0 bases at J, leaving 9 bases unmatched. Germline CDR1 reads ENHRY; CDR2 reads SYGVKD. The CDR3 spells CAVSRDRANTGELFF. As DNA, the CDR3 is TGTGCCGTATCCCGGGACAGAGCGAACACCGGGGAGCTGTTTTTT.

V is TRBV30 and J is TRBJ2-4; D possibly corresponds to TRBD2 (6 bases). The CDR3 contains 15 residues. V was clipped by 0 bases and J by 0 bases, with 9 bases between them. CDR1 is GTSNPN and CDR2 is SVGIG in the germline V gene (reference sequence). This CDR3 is CAWSVGRGAKNIQYF. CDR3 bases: TGTGCCTGGAGTGTAGGGCGGGGAGCCAAAAACATTCAGTACTTC.

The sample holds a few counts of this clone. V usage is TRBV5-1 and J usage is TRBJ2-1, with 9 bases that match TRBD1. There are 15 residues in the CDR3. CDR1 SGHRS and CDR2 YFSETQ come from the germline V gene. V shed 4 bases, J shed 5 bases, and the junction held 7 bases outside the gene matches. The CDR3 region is CASSLDRGGNNEQFF. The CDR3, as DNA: TGCGCCAGCAGCCTCGACAGGGGGGGAAACAATGAGCAGTTCTTC.

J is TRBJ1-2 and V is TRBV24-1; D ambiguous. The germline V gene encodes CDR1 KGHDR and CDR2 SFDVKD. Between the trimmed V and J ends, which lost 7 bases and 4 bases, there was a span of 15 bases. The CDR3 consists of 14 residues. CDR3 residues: CATRPGDGGYGYTF. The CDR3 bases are TGTGCCACCAGGCCCGGGGATGGCGGCTATGGCTACACCTTC.

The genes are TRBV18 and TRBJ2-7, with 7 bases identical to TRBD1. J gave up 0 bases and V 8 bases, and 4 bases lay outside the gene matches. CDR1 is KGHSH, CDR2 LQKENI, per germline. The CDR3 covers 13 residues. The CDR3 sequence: CASRDSGSYEQYF. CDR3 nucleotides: TGTGCCAGCCGGGACAGTGGCTCCTACGAGCAGTACTTC.

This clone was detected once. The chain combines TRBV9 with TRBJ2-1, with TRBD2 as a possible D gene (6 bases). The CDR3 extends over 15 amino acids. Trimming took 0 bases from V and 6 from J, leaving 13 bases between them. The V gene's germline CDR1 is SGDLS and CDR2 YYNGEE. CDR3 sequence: CASSVVGGNSNEQFF. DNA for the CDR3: TGTGCCAGCAGCGTAGTCGGCGGGAATAGCAATGAGCAGTTCTTC.

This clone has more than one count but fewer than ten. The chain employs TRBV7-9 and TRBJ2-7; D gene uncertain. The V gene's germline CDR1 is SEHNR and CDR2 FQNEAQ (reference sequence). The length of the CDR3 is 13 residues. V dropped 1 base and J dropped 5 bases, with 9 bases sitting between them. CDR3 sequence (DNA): TGTGCCAGCAGCTTAGTGGCTTTTCACGAGCAGTACTTC. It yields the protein CASSLVAFHEQYF.

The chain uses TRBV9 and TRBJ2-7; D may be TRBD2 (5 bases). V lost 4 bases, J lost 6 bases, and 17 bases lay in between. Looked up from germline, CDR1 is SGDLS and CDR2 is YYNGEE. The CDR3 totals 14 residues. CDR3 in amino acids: CASSPQMTITEQYF. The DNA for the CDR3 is TGTGCCAGCAGCCCTCAGATGACTATCACCGAGCAGTACTTC.

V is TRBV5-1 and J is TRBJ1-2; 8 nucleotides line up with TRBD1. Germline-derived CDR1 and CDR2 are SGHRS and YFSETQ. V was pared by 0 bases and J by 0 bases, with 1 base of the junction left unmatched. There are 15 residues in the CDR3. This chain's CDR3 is CASSLVGQANYGYTF. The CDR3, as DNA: TGCGCCAGCAGCTTGGTGGGACAGGCTAACTATGGCTACACCTTC.

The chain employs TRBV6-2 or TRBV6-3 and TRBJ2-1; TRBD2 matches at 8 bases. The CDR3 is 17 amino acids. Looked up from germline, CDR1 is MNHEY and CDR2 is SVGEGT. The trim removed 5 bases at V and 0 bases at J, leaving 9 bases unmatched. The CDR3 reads CASSTPLAGTSYNEQFF. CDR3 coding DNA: TGTGCCAGCAGTACTCCTTTAGCGGGAACCTCCTACAATGAGCAGTTCTTC.

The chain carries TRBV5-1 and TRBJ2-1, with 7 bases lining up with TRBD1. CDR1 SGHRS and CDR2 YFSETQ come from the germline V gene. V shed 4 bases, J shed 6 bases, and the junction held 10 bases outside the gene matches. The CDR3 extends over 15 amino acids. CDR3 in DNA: TGCGCCAGCAGCGGAACGACAGGGTTCGGCAATGAGCAGTTCTTC. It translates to CASSGTTGFGNEQFF.

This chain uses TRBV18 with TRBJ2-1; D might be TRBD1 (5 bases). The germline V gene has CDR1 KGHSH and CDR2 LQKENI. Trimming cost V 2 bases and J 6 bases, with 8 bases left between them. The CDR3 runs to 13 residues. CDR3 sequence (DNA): TGTGCCAGCTCACCAGGGGCAGGCAATGAGCAGTTCTTC. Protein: CASSPGAGNEQFF.

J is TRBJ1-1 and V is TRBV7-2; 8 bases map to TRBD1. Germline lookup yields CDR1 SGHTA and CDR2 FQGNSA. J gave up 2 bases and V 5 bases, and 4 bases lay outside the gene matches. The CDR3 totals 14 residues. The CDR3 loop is CASSADRGNTEAFF. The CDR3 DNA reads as TGTGCCAGCAGCGCCGACAGGGGAAACACTGAAGCTTTCTTT.

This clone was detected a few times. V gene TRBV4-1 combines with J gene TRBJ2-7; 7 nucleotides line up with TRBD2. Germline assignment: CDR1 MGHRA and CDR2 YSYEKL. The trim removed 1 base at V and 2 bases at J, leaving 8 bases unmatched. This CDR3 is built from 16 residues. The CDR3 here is CASSQGLLAGPYEQYF. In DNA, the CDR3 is TGCGCCAGCAGCCAAGGGTTGTTAGCGGGTCCCTACGAGCAGTACTTC.